The 32 T cell receptor beta chains below were found in one sample sequenced in a study of T cells in Graves' hyperthyroidism and ophthalmopathy. RNA transcripts were the template for amplifying TCR beta CDR3 regions. First-round RT-PCR with HTBI primers amplified the TCR CDR3 region. MiXCR was run by TCRdb on the multiplex PCR reads, yielding one entry per CDR3 protein. The data show about 400,000 distinct CDR3 sequences, with roughly 13% seen just once and 28% held by the top ten. The sample taken for sequencing was blood. These receptors came from a man between 50 and 59 years old with Graves' ophthalmopathy.

In its sample, this clonotype was seen many times. The genes are TRBV3-1 and TRBJ2-1; D call uncertain. The CDR3 extends over 17 amino acids. V lost 0 bases, J lost 4 bases, and 16 bases lay in between. Germline assignment: CDR1 LGHDT and CDR2 YNNKEL (reference sequence). CDR3 sequence reads: CASSQDLEIPSYNEQFF. CDR3 in DNA: TGTGCCAGCAGCCAAGACCTTGAGATCCCGTCGTACAATGAGCAGTTCTTC.

This clonotype was seen ten or more times. J is TRBJ2-1 and V is TRBV2, with a possible D match to TRBD2 (6 bases). This CDR3 region has 14 residues. With 1 base removed from V and 4 bases from J, the gap between germline ends came to 8 bases. The germline gives CDR1 SNHLY, CDR2 FYNNEI. In DNA, the CDR3 is TGTGCCAGCAGTGAAGTTGGAGGGTACAATGAGCAGTTCTTC. Its protein is CASSEVGGYNEQFF.

This clonotype was counted ten times or more. The chain employs TRBV20-1 and TRBJ2-2; 7 nucleotides match TRBD2. This CDR3 has 16 residues. Germline CDR1 DFQATT, CDR2 SNEGSKA (reference sequence). V was clipped by 3 bases and J by 3 bases; unmatched bases: 10. The DNA for the CDR3 is TGCAGTGCTAGGTCTTTTGCGGGAGAGGACACCGGGGAGCTGTTTTTT. Its protein is CSARSFAGEDTGELFF.

The rearrangement uses TRBV6-1 and TRBJ2-3; D remains unclear. Germline V lookup: CDR1 MNHNS, CDR2 SASEGT. Trimming left V 7 bases short and J 2 bases short, with 16 bases between. This CDR3 is built from 15 residues. The CDR3 spells CASISTSPDTDTQYF. The DNA of the CDR3 is TGTGCCAGCATTTCTACCTCCCCGGACACAGATACGCAGTATTTT.

A single count supports this clonotype. The J gene is TRBJ2-5, the V gene TRBV11-2; TRBD2 aligns across 14 bases. CDR1 is SGHAT and CDR2 is FQNNGV in the germline V gene. V shed 4 bases, J shed 5 bases, and the junction held 6 bases outside the gene matches. The CDR3 contains 16 residues. The CDR3 DNA is TGTGCCAGCAGCTCGACTAGCGGGAGGGCCTCCGAGACCCAGTACTTC. Protein sequence: CASSSTSGRASETQYF.

This clonotype appeared a few times. This sequence joins TRBV6-1 and TRBJ2-1; a weak D match, TRBD1 (5 bases). Trimming shortened V by 1 base and J by 12 bases, and 16 bases separated the two germline ends. In germline, CDR1 is MNHNS, CDR2 SASEGT. This CDR3 spans 14 amino acids. The CDR3 DNA follows: TGTGCCAGCAGTGAAGATATTAGTCTCAGGGCGCAGTTCTTC. Its translation: CASSEDISLRAQFF.

This clonotype occurred many times. This chain uses TRBV30 with TRBJ1-6, with D tentatively TRBD1 (5 bases). CDR3 length: 13 amino acids. V gave up 4 bases and J gave up 9 bases, with 13 bases separating them. From germline, CDR1 is GTSNPN and CDR2 SVGIG (reference sequence). The CDR3 sequence: CAWTHPGGSPLHF. CDR3 sequence (DNA): TGTGCCTGGACCCACCCGGGGGGTTCACCCCTCCACTTT.

This clonotype appeared many times. This chain joins TRBV3-1 and TRBJ2-5, with 11 bases matching TRBD2. Germline V gene lookup returns CDR1 LGHDT and CDR2 YNNKEL (reference sequence). This CDR3 comprises 17 residues. The J segment lost 4 bases and the V segment lost 0 bases, leaving 7 bases of the junction unmatched. CDR3 bases: TGTGCCAGCAGCCAAGATGGGCTAGCGGGAGGTCGAGAGACCCAGTACTTC. This encodes CASSQDGLAGGRETQYF.

The sample holds many counts of this clonotype. The genes are TRBV3-1 and TRBJ2-7; TRBD2 aligns across 7 bases. The length of the CDR3 is 13 residues. Germline V CDR1 and CDR2: LGHDT, YNNKEL (reference sequence). J was trimmed by 1 base and V by 6 bases; bases with no gene match: 3. The CDR3 sequence is CASRASGSYEQYF. The CDR3 DNA sequence: TGTGCCAGCAGAGCTAGCGGTTCCTACGAGCAGTACTTC.

There are many counts of this clonotype. The chain links TRBV5-1 to TRBJ1-1; TRBD1 is a possible D gene (6 bases). Trimming took 7 bases from V and 0 from J, leaving 10 bases between them. Germline lookup yields CDR1 SGHRS and CDR2 YFSETQ. The CDR3 totals 13 residues. CDR3 loop: CASYTGMNTEAFF. The CDR3 nucleotides are TGCGCCAGCTATACAGGGATGAACACTGAAGCTTTCTTT.

This clonotype was seen once. V usage is TRBV12-3 or TRBV12-4 and J usage is TRBJ2-3, with TRBD2 identical over 9 bases. The V and J ends lost 6 bases and 3 bases, in that order; junction bases with no gene match: 10. The CDR3 is 16 residues long. The CDR3 nucleotides are TGTGCCAGCAGCCAAGGAGCGGGAGGTCGGACAGATACGCAGTATTTT. Encoded protein: CASSQGAGGRTDTQYF.

This clonotype was seen many times. The chain is built from TRBV11-2 and TRBJ2-3; TRBD2 aligns across 12 bases. CDR1 is SGHAT, CDR2 FQNNGV, per germline. The CDR3 runs to 14 residues. The V and J ends lost 5 bases and 5 bases, in that order; junction bases with no gene match: 2. The CDR3: CASSRTSGKDTQYF. DNA of the CDR3: TGTGCCAGCAGCCGGACTAGCGGGAAAGATACGCAGTATTTT.

V gene TRBV7-9 combines with J gene TRBJ1-6, with a possible D match to TRBD1 (5 bases). The CDR3 loop spans 15 amino acids. Trimming stripped 3 bases from V and 7 bases from J, with 13 bases between. CDR1 is SEHNR and CDR2 is FQNEAQ in the germline V gene (reference sequence). This chain's CDR3 is CASSLDGTGNSPLHF. DNA for the CDR3: TGTGCCAGCAGCTTGGACGGGACGGGGAATTCACCCCTCCACTTT.

The CDR3 DNA is TGTGCCAGCAACCTCCGCGGGTGGTCCAATGAGCAGTTCTTC. Translated: CASNLRGWSNEQFF. The V call is TRBV12-3 or TRBV12-4, the J call TRBJ2-1, with TRBD2 as a possible D gene (5 bases). CDR3 length equals 14 residues. Trimming took off 7 bases at V and 6 bases at J, with 16 bases between the two ends.

This clonotype was seen a handful of times. V gene TRBV10-3 combines with J gene TRBJ2-5; weak D call: TRBD2 (7 bases). This CDR3 contains 16 residues. Deletions cut 11 bases from V and 5 bases from J, with 27 bases between. CDR1 is ENHRY, CDR2 SYGVKD, per germline. Here the CDR3 DNA reads TGTGCCGCCAGGCGGGGGACATCTAATAGGAAGGAGACCCAGTACTTC. This gives the protein CAARRGTSNRKETQYF.

V usage is TRBV19 and J usage is TRBJ2-6; TRBD1 matches at 9 bases. The CDR3 has 16 amino acids. CDR1 LNHDA and CDR2 SQIVND come from the germline V gene (reference sequence). Trimming took 5 bases from V and 4 from J; bases not matched to a gene: 6. The CDR3 bases are TGTGCCAGTAGTCCGGGACAGGGTAACGGGGCCAACGTCCTGACTTTC. This translates into CASSPGQGNGANVLTF.

There are many counts of this clonotype. V is TRBV6-1 and J is TRBJ1-5; D perhaps matches TRBD1 (6 bases). The V gene lost 6 bases and the J gene lost 3 bases, with 12 bases spanning the gap. The CDR3 length is 14 residues. Germline V gives CDR1 MNHNS, CDR2 SASEGT. CDR3: CASRPGQNNQPQHF. The CDR3 nucleotides read TGTGCCAGCAGGCCGGGACAAAACAATCAGCCCCAGCATTTT.

This clonotype appeared many times. This chain connects TRBV29-1 to TRBJ1-2; 7 nucleotides match TRBD1. Germline CDR1 and CDR2: SQVTM and ANQGSEA. The J segment lost 4 bases and the V segment lost 0 bases, leaving 5 bases of the junction unmatched. The CDR3 length is 14 residues. The CDR3, as DNA: TGCAGCGTTGAAGATCCCCCAGGGGGCTATGGCTACACCTTC. Protein product: CSVEDPPGGYGYTF.

This clonotype has at least ten counts. The rearrangement links TRBV11-2 to TRBJ2-1; 13 bases are a match to TRBD2. The V gene end was trimmed by 3 bases and the J gene end by 6 bases; junction bases not matched to a gene: 8. Germline V gene data show CDR1 as SGHAT and CDR2 as FQNNGV. The CDR3 consists of 17 residues. CDR3 protein: CASSLRLAGGPFNEQFF. CDR3 in DNA: TGTGCCAGCAGCTTGAGACTAGCGGGAGGCCCTTTCAATGAGCAGTTCTTC.

This clonotype was detected ten times or more. This chain links TRBV30 with TRBJ1-1; D ambiguous. In germline, CDR1 is GTSNPN, CDR2 SVGIG (reference sequence). CDR3 size: 12 residues. V was trimmed by 4 bases and J by 6 bases, leaving 12 bases between them. CDR3 sequence: CAWTHGGAEAFF. The DNA of the CDR3 is TGTGCCTGGACCCATGGTGGGGCTGAAGCTTTCTTT.

The sample holds many counts of this clonotype. This chain uses TRBV6-5 with TRBJ1-2; D perhaps matches TRBD1 (5 bases). V dropped 0 bases and J dropped 4 bases, with 9 bases sitting between them. Germline lookup yields CDR1 MNHEY and CDR2 SVGAGI. CDR3 length equals 14 residues. The CDR3 DNA sequence: TGTGCCAGCAGTTACTCAGGGGACGCCTATGGCTACACCTTC. Its translation: CASSYSGDAYGYTF.

The table lists this clonotype with many counts. The CDR3 protein is CASSPRLAGSSYNEQFF. As DNA, the CDR3 is TGTGCCAGCAGTCCCCGACTAGCGGGAAGCTCCTACAATGAGCAGTTCTTC. The chain links TRBV27 to TRBJ2-1; 11 bases align to TRBD2. The CDR3 has 17 amino acids. The V and J ends lost 5 bases and 0 bases, in that order; junction bases with no gene match: 6. Germline CDR1 and CDR2: MNHEY and SMNVEV (reference sequence).

A note on this clonotype: Compared with germline, one end of the junction differs, possibly owing to a read error. The CDR3 is CASSQDGTSGRLETQHF. CDR3 coding DNA: TGTGCCAGCAGCCAAGATGGGACTAGCGGGAGATTGGAGACCCAGCACTTC. The chain recombines TRBV4-2 with TRBJ2-5, with 14 bases fitting TRBD2. CDR1 LGHNA and CDR2 YNFKEQ come from the germline V gene. The CDR3 is made up of 17 amino acids.

The chain uses TRBV16 and TRBJ2-1, with D perhaps TRBD2 (6 bases). The CDR3 sequence is 16 residues long. With 4 bases removed from V and 6 bases from J, the gap between germline ends came to 19 bases. The germline gives CDR1 KGHSY, CDR2 FQNENV. CDR3 protein: CASSPSRERAGNEQFF. CDR3 coding DNA: TGTGCCAGCAGCCCCAGTCGGGAGCGGGCTGGCAATGAGCAGTTCTTC.

This clonotype has just a few counts. The chain is built from TRBV15 and TRBJ1-1, with 7 positions matching TRBD1. The CDR3 loop spans 14 amino acids. Germline CDR1 and CDR2: LNHNV and YYDKDF (reference sequence). The junction had 10 bases not matched to a gene; V was cut back by 6 bases and J by 6 bases. CDR3 loop: CATSVRGRVSEAFF. CDR3 in DNA: TGTGCCACCAGTGTGAGGGGGCGCGTTTCTGAAGCTTTCTTT.

This clonotype occurred many times. The J gene is TRBJ2-7, the V gene TRBV9, with unresolved D. Looked up from germline, CDR1 is SGDLS and CDR2 is YYNGEE. The CDR3 has 14 amino acids. The germline V and J ends were trimmed by 0 bases and 2 bases, with 9 bases remaining between them. DNA of the CDR3: TGTGCCAGCAGCGTAGACTCGGCAACCTACGAGCAGTACTTC. As protein: CASSVDSATYEQYF.

This clonotype was seen more than once but under ten times. The junction shows a germline mismatch at one end, possibly a read error. The chain couples TRBV28 to TRBJ1-1; D might be TRBD1 (6 bases). This CDR3 has 16 amino acids. Germline V gene data show CDR1 as MDHEN and CDR2 as SYDVKM. Written as DNA, the CDR3 is TGTGCCAGCAGTTTGTCATCAGGGGCCATGAACACTAAAGCTTTCTTT. It specifies CASSLSSGAMNTKAFF.

The rearrangement uses TRBV6-1 and TRBJ2-1, with 11 bases matching TRBD1. Germline loops: CDR1 MNHNS, CDR2 SASEGT. V lost 1 base, J lost 15 bases, and 8 bases stayed unmatched. The length of the CDR3 is 14 residues. The CDR3 reads CASSEGTGGIVRFF. As DNA, the CDR3 is TGTGCCAGCAGTGAAGGGACAGGGGGCATCGTTCGGTTCTTC.

At least ten counts were recorded for this clonotype. The gene calls are TRBV5-1 and TRBJ2-5, with D hard to call. Looked up from germline, CDR1 is SGHRS and CDR2 is YFSETQ. V was trimmed by 2 bases and J by 0 bases, leaving 2 bases between them. This CDR3 contains 12 residues. The DNA of the CDR3 is TGCGCCAGCAGCTTCAACCAAGAGACCCAGTACTTC. Protein product: CASSFNQETQYF.

This clonotype occurred many times. This chain uses TRBV20-1 with TRBJ1-2; 8 bases agree with TRBD1. The CDR3 length is 13 residues. Germline CDR1 is DFQATT and CDR2 is SNEGSKA (reference sequence). The trim removed 6 bases at V and 10 bases at J, leaving 13 bases unmatched. The CDR3 DNA reads TGCAGTGCACCGAAGACAGGGGCCTCATCCTACACCTTC. This translates into CSAPKTGASSYTF.

This clonotype has at least ten counts. The chain has TRBV12-3 or TRBV12-4 and TRBJ1-1; D remains unclear. V was trimmed by 3 bases and J by 1 base, leaving 12 bases between them. CDR3 size: 15 residues. This CDR3 reads CASSFPGRTNTEAFF. The CDR3 DNA follows: TGTGCCAGCAGTTTTCCAGGACGGACGAACACTGAAGCTTTCTTT.

This clonotype was counted ten times or more. The V gene is TRBV19, the J gene TRBJ1-5; 9 bases agree with TRBD1. Looked up from germline, CDR1 is LNHDA and CDR2 is SQIVND (reference sequence). This CDR3 spans 15 amino acids. V shed 4 bases, J shed 3 bases, and the junction held 4 bases outside the gene matches. The DNA for the CDR3 is TGTGCCAGTAGTACCGGGACAGGGTTCAATCAGCCCCAGCATTTT. Amino acid sequence: CASSTGTGFNQPQHF.